One sample yielded the 32 T cell receptor beta chains listed below, sequenced in a study of T cell responses to AZD1222 COVID-19 vaccine. Sequencing was performed with immunoSEQ multiplex PCR; in TCRdb, only in-frame clones are kept and a portion is missing. The sample lists 150,000 or so clones, 91% seen once, with 3% to 4% in the top ten. Sequenced here: peripheral blood, sampled 28 days after the second AZD1222 dose. The receptor set was obtained from an adult who received the AZD1222 COVID-19 vaccine.

The chain has TRBV2 and TRBJ1-6, with D unclear. Trimming pared 5 bases from V and 14 bases from J, leaving 13 bases between. CDR1 SNHLY and CDR2 FYNNEI come from the germline V gene. CDR3 size: 12 residues. The CDR3 is CASSIAGESLHF. CDR3 sequence (DNA): TGTGCCAGCAGTATCGCTGGGGAATCCCTCCACTTT.

The rearrangement joins TRBV6-5 to TRBJ2-7; D is ambiguous. This CDR3 has 14 amino acids. With 2 bases removed from V and 3 bases from J, the gap between germline ends came to 11 bases. Germline-derived CDR1 and CDR2 are MNHEY and SVGAGI. The CDR3 loop is CASSYGTEGYEQYF. In DNA form, the CDR3 reads TGTGCCAGCAGTTACGGAACCGAAGGCTACGAGCAGTACTTC.

This clone occurred a few times. The V call is TRBV7-8, the J call TRBJ1-3, with 9 positions matching TRBD1. The V segment lost 6 bases and the J segment 6 bases; nucleotides outside the gene matches: 3. CDR1 and CDR2 from the germline V gene are SGHVS and FQNEAQ. This CDR3 is built from 13 residues. CDR3 in amino acids: CASRGQGENTIYF. The CDR3 coding sequence is TGTGCCAGCAGGGGACAGGGAGAAAACACCATATATTTT.

The chain employs TRBV10-3 and TRBJ2-2; D might be TRBD1 (5 bases). V shed 6 bases and J shed 5 bases, with 13 bases lying between them. This CDR3 is 14 amino acids long. CDR1 is ENHRY, CDR2 SYGVKD, per germline. The DNA for the CDR3 is TGTGCCATCAGGCCAGGCAGGGATACCGGGGAGCTGTTTTTT. Its protein is CAIRPGRDTGELFF.

V gene TRBV7-2 combines with J gene TRBJ2-5; 13 bases agree with TRBD2. The CDR3 has 17 residues. Germline-derived CDR1 and CDR2 are SGHTA and FQGNSA. Unmatched junction bases numbered 5, after V lost 1 base and J lost 3 bases. The DNA of the CDR3 is TGTGCCAGCAGCTTAGGTATCGGGACTAGCGGGAAAGAGACCCAGTACTTC. Encoded protein: CASSLGIGTSGKETQYF.

The chain combines TRBV14 with TRBJ2-4, with D possibly being TRBD1 or TRBD2 (5 bases each). The germline gives CDR1 SGHDN, CDR2 FVKESK. The ends were cut back, 0 bases at V and 2 bases at J, with 8 bases in the middle. The CDR3 covers 15 residues. The chain's CDR3 is CASSQEGVPKNIQYF. The CDR3 DNA reads as TGTGCCAGCAGCCAAGAGGGGGTTCCCAAAAACATTCAGTACTTC.

The V and J genes are TRBV9 and TRBJ2-3; 13 bases are a match to TRBD2. V lost 8 bases to trimming and J lost 4 bases; unmatched junction nucleotides: 4. Germline V gene sequence: CDR1 SGDLS, CDR2 YYNGEE. CDR3 length equals 14 residues. The CDR3 spells CASGLAGVPDTQYF. DNA of the CDR3: TGTGCCAGTGGACTAGCGGGAGTTCCAGATACGCAGTATTTT.

This chain joins TRBV27 and TRBJ2-7, with D tentatively TRBD2 (6 bases). The CDR3 totals 16 residues. Per the germline V gene, CDR1 is MNHEY and CDR2 is SMNVEV (reference sequence). Trimming left V 5 bases short and J 2 bases short, with 19 bases between. CDR3: CASSPLVPRGAYEQYF. The CDR3 nucleotides are TGTGCCAGCAGTCCCCTTGTCCCGCGGGGAGCCTACGAGCAGTACTTC.

V is TRBV27 and J is TRBJ1-1; D remains unclear. Germline values: CDR1 MNHEY, CDR2 SMNVEV (reference sequence). Between the trimmed V and J ends, which lost 3 bases and 1 base, there was a span of 15 bases. CDR3 length: 16 residues. CDR3 in amino acids: CASSFLRTASNTEAFF. DNA of the CDR3: TGTGCCAGCAGTTTCCTTCGAACAGCATCGAACACTGAAGCTTTCTTT.

The chain is built from TRBV7-2 and TRBJ2-3, with 11 positions matching TRBD2. CDR1 and CDR2 (germline): SGHTA, FQGNSA. This CDR3 has 16 amino acids. V dropped 0 bases and J dropped 5; count of bases not matched to a gene: 4. Here the CDR3 DNA reads TGTGCCAGCAGCTTAGCCCTACTAGCGGGGGTAGATACGCAGTATTTT. This sequence encodes CASSLALLAGVDTQYF. The whole variable domain, filled in from reference TRBV7-2 and TRBJ2-3, reads GAGVSQSPSNKVTEKGKDVELRCDPISGHTALYWYRQSLGQGLEFLIYFQGNSAPDKSGLPSDRFSAERTGGSVSTLTIQRTQQEDSAVYLCASSLALLAGVDTQYFGPGTRLTVL.

The rearrangement uses TRBV7-2 and TRBJ1-4; TRBD1 agrees at 7 bases. The V and J ends lost 3 bases and 5 bases, in that order; junction bases with no gene match: 6. Germline V lookup: CDR1 SGHTA, CDR2 FQGNSA. CDR3 length: 15 residues. The chain's CDR3 is CASSFRTGLNEKLFF. CDR3 bases: TGTGCCAGCAGCTTTCGGACAGGCCTGAATGAAAAACTGTTTTTT.

V gene TRBV9 combines with J gene TRBJ1-3, with D maybe TRBD1 (6 bases). Per the germline V gene, CDR1 is SGDLS and CDR2 is YYNGEE. CDR3 size: 15 residues. With 3 bases removed from V and 3 bases from J, the gap between germline ends came to 13 bases. CDR3 DNA sequence: TGTGCCAGCAGCGCGGTCGGGACATATGGAAACACCATATATTTT. As protein: CASSAVGTYGNTIYF.

The chain couples TRBV18 to TRBJ1-5; perhaps TRBD1 as D (5 bases). V gave up 2 bases and J gave up 1 base, with 9 bases separating them. The germline gives CDR1 KGHSH, CDR2 LQKENI. The CDR3 loop spans 15 amino acids. CDR3 DNA: TGTGCCAGCTCACCAAACCGGGACAGCAATCAGCCCCAGCATTTT. Amino acid sequence: CASSPNRDSNQPQHF.

The chain recombines TRBV6-5 with TRBJ1-4; D might be TRBD1 (6 bases). Germline CDR1 reads MNHEY; CDR2 reads SVGAGI. This CDR3 contains 14 residues. V lost 6 bases and J 1 base, leaving 9 bases between the germline ends. CDR3 coding DNA: TGTGCCAGCAGGCGGACAGTAACTAATGAAAAACTGTTTTTT. Protein: CASRRTVTNEKLFF.

With respect to this clone: The same CDR3 arises from other DNA sequences in this sample as well. The J gene is TRBJ2-5, the V gene TRBV12-3 or TRBV12-4; no clear D gene. The CDR3 extends over 11 amino acids. V lost 3 bases, J lost 5 bases, and 4 bases lay in between. The CDR3 DNA is TGTGCCAGCAGTTTTCGGGAGACCCAGTACTTC. Protein product: CASSFRETQYF.

The chain joins TRBV7-9 to TRBJ1-4; D possibly corresponds to TRBD1 (6 bases). Trimming stripped 5 bases from V and 0 bases from J, with 19 bases between. The germline V gene has CDR1 SEHNR and CDR2 FQNEAQ (reference sequence). The length of the CDR3 is 18 residues. CDR3 bases: TGTGCCAGCAGCGCCCGGGACACCTGGTTATCAACTAATGAAAAACTGTTTTTT. Translated, it gives CASSARDTWLSTNEKLFF.

This clone was found once. The V gene is TRBV27, the J gene TRBJ1-1; D possibly corresponds to TRBD1 (6 bases). Germline CDR1 and CDR2: MNHEY and SMNVEV (reference sequence). V lost 6 bases, J lost 0 bases, and 11 bases lay in between. CDR3 length equals 14 residues. The CDR3 nucleotides read TGTGCCAGCAGGCCGACAGGACTGAACACTGAAGCTTTCTTT. Its protein is CASRPTGLNTEAFF.

The CDR3 is CASTRSSGANVLTF. CDR3 nucleotide sequence: TGTGCCAGCACCAGGAGTTCTGGGGCCAACGTCCTGACTTTC. The rearrangement uses TRBV11-3 and TRBJ2-6, with unresolved D. CDR1 is SGHNT, CDR2 YENEEA, per germline. Between the trimmed V and J ends, which lost 7 bases and 1 base, there was a span of 8 bases. The CDR3 has 14 amino acids.

The chain recombines TRBV27 with TRBJ2-5, with 8 bases identical to TRBD2. CDR1 and CDR2 (germline): MNHEY, SMNVEV (reference sequence). V lost 6 bases, J lost 5 bases, and 14 bases stayed unmatched. The CDR3 totals 16 residues. The CDR3 sequence is CASRSSGLVFTETQYF. The CDR3, as DNA: TGTGCCAGCAGATCCTCGGGACTAGTGTTCACGGAGACCCAGTACTTC.

This chain connects TRBV19 to TRBJ1-2; D is unresolved. Trimming cost V 2 bases and J 0 bases, with 7 bases left between them. CDR1 and CDR2 (germline): LNHDA, SQIVND (reference sequence). This CDR3 region has 14 residues. The CDR3 DNA sequence: TGTGCCAGTAGTATAACTAGGACTAACTATGGCTACACCTTC. The encoded protein is CASSITRTNYGYTF.

V and J are TRBV19 and TRBJ2-3, with a tentative D call TRBD2 (6 bases). The CDR3 has 14 residues. Trimming stripped 5 bases from V and 6 bases from J, with 15 bases between. The germline V gene has CDR1 LNHDA and CDR2 SQIVND (reference sequence). In DNA, the CDR3 is TGTGCCAGTAGTTCGCGACTAGTGCCGGATACGCAGTATTTT. It yields the protein CASSSRLVPDTQYF. The variable domain in full, with the rest retrieved from reference TRBV19 and TRBJ2-3, is DGGITQSPKYLFRKEGQNVTLSCEQNLNHDAMYWYRQDPGQGLRLIYYSQIVNDFQKGDIAEGYSVSREKKESFPLTVTSAQKNPTAFYLCASSSRLVPDTQYFGPGTRLTVL.

The chain combines TRBV30 with TRBJ2-1; TRBD2 agrees at 7 bases. V was clipped by 2 bases and J by 0 bases; unmatched bases: 4. From germline, CDR1 is GTSNPN and CDR2 SVGIG (reference sequence). The CDR3 is made up of 15 amino acids. The CDR3 protein is CAWSRGGSSYNEQFF. The CDR3 DNA sequence: TGTGCCTGGAGTAGGGGCGGGAGCTCCTACAATGAGCAGTTCTTC.

The chain has TRBV25-1 and TRBJ1-1; a possible D gene is TRBD1 (6 bases). CDR3 length: 15 amino acids. Germline-derived CDR1 and CDR2 are MGHDK and SYGVNS. V was trimmed by 2 bases and J by 2 bases, leaving 12 bases between them. The CDR3 DNA follows: TGTGCCAGCAGTGAAGGGGGGGCGCAAAACACTGAAGCTTTCTTT. It specifies CASSEGGAQNTEAFF.

J is TRBJ2-1 and V is TRBV11-1; D might be TRBD2 (6 bases). The V gene's germline CDR1 is SGHAT and CDR2 FQDESV (reference sequence). V lost 1 base to trimming and J lost 7 bases, with 17 bases between them. CDR3 size: 16 residues. CDR3 coding DNA: TGTGCCAGCAGCTTAGGGGGACTTATCCACCATAATGAGCAGTTCTTC. It specifies CASSLGGLIHHNEQFF.

The CDR3 coding sequence is TGTGCCAGCATAGAGTACGTGGGGGGAGAGACCCAGTACTTC. It yields the protein CASIEYVGGETQYF. This chain links TRBV6-6 with TRBJ2-5, with D possibly matching TRBD2 (6 bases). Germline assignment: CDR1 MNHNY and CDR2 SVGAGI (reference sequence). Between the trimmed V and J ends, which lost 7 bases and 4 bases, there was a span of 16 bases. This CDR3 is 14 amino acids long.

This clone is a singleton in its sample. The chain couples TRBV12-3 or TRBV12-4 to TRBJ2-2; D is unclear. The CDR3 covers 13 residues. V was pared by 2 bases and J by 6 bases, with 7 bases between. The CDR3 DNA is TGTGCCAGCAGTTTATTATTGCCCGGGGAGCTGTTTTTT. As protein: CASSLLLPGELFF.

This clone was counted a single time. This chain connects TRBV11-3 to TRBJ2-7, with D tentatively TRBD1 (5 bases). This CDR3 spans 14 amino acids. Germline V lookup: CDR1 SGHNT, CDR2 YENEEA. With 3 bases removed from V and 6 bases from J, the gap between germline ends came to 15 bases. The CDR3 protein is CASSFLTGASEQYF. The CDR3 coding sequence is TGTGCCAGCAGCTTCCTTACAGGTGCTAGCGAGCAGTACTTC.

This sequence joins TRBV19 and TRBJ1-1; 9 nucleotides align to TRBD1. The CDR3 has 14 amino acids. V lost 7 bases and J lost 5; bases outside the gene matches: 8. Germline loops: CDR1 LNHDA, CDR2 SQIVND (reference sequence). CDR3 sequence: CASTEQGAETEAFF. DNA of the CDR3: TGTGCCAGTACCGAACAGGGGGCGGAAACTGAAGCTTTCTTT.

The chain combines TRBV2 with TRBJ1-6; perhaps TRBD1 as D (5 bases). The CDR3 runs 16 residues. Germline values: CDR1 SNHLY, CDR2 FYNNEI. With 6 bases removed from V and 0 bases from J, the gap between germline ends came to 12 bases. The CDR3 reads CASRNTGASYNSPLHF. CDR3 sequence (DNA): TGTGCCAGCAGGAACACCGGGGCCTCCTATAATTCACCCCTCCACTTT.

This chain joins TRBV9 and TRBJ2-7; the match to TRBD2 covers 8 bases. This CDR3 is built from 15 residues. Trimming removed 0 bases from V and 2 bases from J; junction bases left unmatched: 4. Per the germline V gene, CDR1 is SGDLS and CDR2 is YYNGEE. CDR3 loop: CASSVETSGTYEQYF. Written as DNA, the CDR3 is TGTGCCAGCAGCGTAGAAACTAGCGGAACCTACGAGCAGTACTTC.

This chain joins TRBV9 and TRBJ1-1, with D unclear. The V and J ends lost 4 bases and 0 bases respectively, with 13 bases between them. The germline V gene has CDR1 SGDLS and CDR2 YYNGEE. This CDR3 has 15 amino acids. CDR3 sequence: CASSPQAVMNTEAFF. Written as DNA, the CDR3 is TGTGCCAGCAGCCCTCAGGCAGTGATGAACACTGAAGCTTTCTTT.

This chain uses TRBV19 with TRBJ2-1, with a weak D call TRBD2 (5 bases). Looked up from germline, CDR1 is LNHDA and CDR2 is SQIVND (reference sequence). This CDR3 has 16 residues. The V gene lost 3 bases and the J gene lost 3 bases, with 15 bases spanning the gap. The CDR3 region has the DNA TGTGCCAGTAGTATGACTGCGGCGGGTCTCTACAATGAGCAGTTCTTC. Its protein is CASSMTAAGLYNEQFF.